One sample yielded the 31 T cell receptor beta chains listed below, sequenced in a study of blood T cell repertoires in COVID-19. Produced via immunoSEQ multiplex PCR; TCRdb's table is partial and in-frame only. This table has over 75,000 clones, approximately 80% appearing once. Specimen: peripheral blood. The receptors originated from a human donor in a cohort sampled during active COVID-19.

The J gene is TRBJ2-3, the V gene TRBV10-3; TRBD2 aligns across 9 bases. Germline assignment: CDR1 ENHRY and CDR2 SYGVKD. The CDR3 length is 14 residues. V was clipped by 7 bases and J by 1 base; unmatched bases: 3. CDR3 nucleotide sequence: TGTGCCATCATGCGGGAGGGGCGCACAGATACGCAGTATTTT. It translates to CAIMREGRTDTQYF.

The sample holds one count of this clone. This sequence joins TRBV6-5 and TRBJ1-5, with D possibly being TRBD1 (5 bases). Trimming shortened V by 2 bases and J by 2 bases, and 10 bases separated the two germline ends. The CDR3 is made up of 15 amino acids. Germline V gene sequence: CDR1 MNHEY, CDR2 SVGAGI. CDR3 in amino acids: CASSYQGLGNQPQHF. The CDR3 DNA follows: TGTGCCAGCAGTTACCAGGGCCTGGGCAATCAGCCCCAGCATTTT.

The J gene is TRBJ2-3, the V gene TRBV28, with D possibly matching TRBD2 (6 bases). The CDR3 is 14 amino acids. CDR1 MDHEN and CDR2 SYDVKM come from the germline V gene. Trimming left V 11 bases short and J 1 base short, with 16 bases between. The CDR3 coding sequence is TGTGCCGGTTCCGGGACTCGCCGCACAGATACGCAGTATTTT. This sequence encodes CAGSGTRRTDTQYF.

The chain employs TRBV3-1 (or the pseudogene TRBV3-2) and TRBJ2-5; 8 nucleotides match TRBD2. The CDR3 runs 16 residues. CDR1 is LGHDT and CDR2 is YNNKEL in the germline V gene (reference sequence). V lost 4 bases to trimming and J lost 5 bases; unmatched junction nucleotides: 12. The CDR3 spells CASSRPAGRVRETQYF. The CDR3 DNA follows: TGTGCCAGCAGCCGGCCTGCCGGGAGGGTTCGGGAGACCCAGTACTTC.

This chain joins TRBV28 and TRBJ1-6, with unresolved D. The CDR3 is made up of 18 amino acids. Germline V gene data show CDR1 as MDHEN and CDR2 as SYDVKM. V shed 8 bases and J shed 4 bases, with 24 bases lying between them. This chain's CDR3 is CASSPRLPGNPYNSPLHF. The DNA of the CDR3 is TGTGCCAGCTCTCCTCGGCTGCCCGGGAATCCATATAATTCACCCCTCCACTTT.

This chain links TRBV6-5 with TRBJ1-6; 8 nucleotides match TRBD1. The trim removed 6 bases at V and 14 bases at J, leaving 9 bases unmatched. The germline CDR1 and CDR2 sequences are MNHEY and SVGAGI. The CDR3 totals 13 residues. The CDR3 sequence: CASSDDRGRTLHF. CDR3 sequence (DNA): TGTGCCAGCAGCGACGACAGGGGTCGAACCCTCCACTTT.

The V and J genes are TRBV11-3 and TRBJ2-7; 8 nucleotides agree with TRBD2. The CDR3 totals 15 residues. V was clipped by 5 bases and J by 0 bases; unmatched bases: 6. The V gene's germline CDR1 is SGHNT and CDR2 YENEEA. CDR3 in amino acids: CASSPGSGSSYEQYF. CDR3 bases: TGTGCCAGCAGCCCTGGGAGCGGGAGCTCCTACGAGCAGTACTTC.

The gene calls are TRBV28 and TRBJ2-7; D uncertain. V lost 2 bases, J lost 3 bases, and 8 bases lay in between. CDR1 is MDHEN, CDR2 SYDVKM, per germline. The CDR3 is made up of 13 amino acids. CDR3 nucleotides: TGTGCCAGCAGTTTACCCGAGAACTACGAGCAGTACTTC. Its translation: CASSLPENYEQYF.

This chain links TRBV6-5 with TRBJ1-1; D gene ambiguous. CDR1 and CDR2 from the germline V gene are MNHEY and SVGAGI. V was shortened by 6 bases and J by 8 bases, with 22 bases between the two germline ends. The CDR3 runs to 15 residues. In nucleotides, the CDR3 is TGTGCCAGCAGCTCCGGGAGGGTAGGGAAGGGCGAAGCTTTCTTT. Amino acid sequence: CASSSGRVGKGEAFF.

The count of this clone is one. V is TRBV3-1 (or the pseudogene TRBV3-2) and J is TRBJ2-6; weak D call: TRBD2 (5 bases). Deletions cut 6 bases from V and 1 base from J, with 7 bases between. The germline gives CDR1 LGHDT, CDR2 YNNKEL (reference sequence). The CDR3 length is 14 residues. The CDR3 loop reads CASSDYSGANVLTF. The CDR3 DNA reads as TGTGCCAGCAGTGACTATTCTGGGGCCAACGTCCTGACTTTC.

This clone was seen more than once but under ten times. V and J are TRBV30 and TRBJ1-2; 8 bases align to TRBD1. The CDR3 has 13 amino acids. In germline, CDR1 is GTSNPN, CDR2 SVGIG (reference sequence). Trimming took 3 bases from V and 8 from J; bases not matched to a gene: 8. The CDR3 loop reads CAWRGTGLQGYTF. The CDR3 DNA reads TGTGCCTGGAGGGGGACAGGACTACAGGGCTACACCTTC.

J is TRBJ1-3 and V is TRBV5-6, with 9 bases that match TRBD1. This CDR3 is built from 16 residues. V was pared by 3 bases and J by 0 bases, with 4 bases of the junction left unmatched. Germline V lookup: CDR1 SGHDT, CDR2 YYEEEE. CDR3 bases: TGTGCCAGCAGCTCAACAGGGGGCGCCTCTGGAAACACCATATATTTT. Translating it yields CASSSTGGASGNTIYF.

This clone was seen once. V is TRBV25-1 and J is TRBJ1-3, with D maybe TRBD1 (5 bases). Trimming pared 1 base from V and 0 bases from J, leaving 13 bases between. The CDR3 runs to 17 residues. Germline values: CDR1 MGHDK, CDR2 SYGVNS. Here the CDR3 reads CASSEWNLRGSGNTIYF. The CDR3, as DNA: TGTGCCAGCAGTGAATGGAACTTAAGGGGCTCTGGAAACACCATATATTTT.

The chain joins TRBV7-2 to TRBJ1-2; D gene uncertain. Germline V gene lookup returns CDR1 SGHTA and CDR2 FQGNSA. This CDR3 comprises 14 residues. V lost 6 bases, J lost 6 bases, and 17 bases lay in between. CDR3 region: CASSRTRASHGYTF. CDR3 nucleotides: TGTGCCAGCAGTAGGACGAGGGCTTCGCATGGCTACACCTTC.

This chain uses TRBV6-5 with TRBJ1-6, with a tentative D call TRBD1 (5 bases). The V end was cut by 7 bases, the J end by 6 bases, with 13 bases between. The CDR3 covers 14 residues. Germline CDR1 and CDR2: MNHEY and SVGAGI. In nucleotides, the CDR3 is TGTGCCAGCACCCCCAGGGAGGGTAATTCACCCCTCCACTTT. Its protein product is CASTPREGNSPLHF.

CDR3: CSVRPVRSTDTQYF. Written as DNA, the CDR3 is TGCAGCGTTCGTCCGGTTAGAAGCACAGATACGCAGTATTTT. V gene TRBV29-1 combines with J gene TRBJ2-3; D unclear. CDR1 and CDR2 (germline): SQVTM, ANQGSEA. The CDR3 has 14 residues. Trimming left V 5 bases short and J 0 bases short, with 12 bases between.

The CDR3, as DNA: TGTGCCAGCAGGGCCAGGGGGCGGCAGTTCTTC. This codes for CASRARGRQFF. This rearrangement joins TRBV6-5 to TRBJ2-1, with 8 bases fitting TRBD1. The CDR3 has 11 residues. CDR1 MNHEY and CDR2 SVGAGI come from the germline V gene. V gave up 6 bases and J gave up 12 bases; unmatched junction bases: 4.

V and J are TRBV5-4 and TRBJ2-3; 9 bases align to TRBD2. The germline CDR1 and CDR2 sequences are SGHNT and YYREEE (reference sequence). The CDR3 length is 16 residues. V shed 3 bases and J 4 bases; nucleotides not matched to a gene: 9. CDR3 in DNA: TGTGCCAGCAGCTCGTTGCGGGGGGGGAGGGCAGATACGCAGTATTTT. As protein: CASSSLRGGRADTQYF.

The V call is TRBV2, the J call TRBJ2-7; 7 nucleotides match TRBD2. CDR3 length: 12 amino acids. The V gene's germline CDR1 is SNHLY and CDR2 FYNNEI. With V trimmed by 6 bases and J by 6 bases, 5 bases remained unmatched. The CDR3 spells CASRTGGGEQYF. The CDR3 DNA reads TGTGCCAGCAGGACGGGAGGAGGCGAGCAGTACTTC. The full variable domain, with the rest looked up from reference TRBV2 and TRBJ2-7, is EPEVTQTPSHQVTQMGQEVILRCVPISNHLYFYWYRQILGQKVEFLVSFYNNEISEKSEIFDDQFSVERPDGSNFTLKIRSTKLEDSAMYFCASRTGGGEQYFGPGTRLTVT.

This clone was counted many times. The rearrangement uses TRBV7-9 and TRBJ1-1; D uncertain. Per the germline V gene, CDR1 is SEHNR and CDR2 is FQNEAQ (reference sequence). The V gene lost 1 base and the J gene lost 7 bases, with 10 bases spanning the gap. The CDR3 extends over 13 amino acids. This CDR3 is CASSLEERGEAFF. Written as DNA, the CDR3 is TGTGCCAGCAGCTTAGAGGAGCGGGGTGAAGCTTTCTTT.

Regarding this clone: The sample holds other DNA sequences that translate to the same CDR3. J is TRBJ1-3 and V is TRBV5-1; D perhaps matches TRBD1 (5 bases). Germline V gene lookup returns CDR1 SGHRS and CDR2 YFSETQ. The V end lost 0 bases, the J end lost 4 bases, and 8 bases lay between the germline ends. The length of the CDR3 is 14 residues. The CDR3 here is CASSLVGPGNTIYF. The CDR3 coding sequence is TGCGCCAGCAGCTTGGTGGGGCCCGGAAACACCATATATTTT.

This clone was picked up one time. The chain is built from TRBV18 and TRBJ2-1; 7 nucleotides line up with TRBD1. This CDR3 has 14 amino acids. Trimming at V came to 3 bases and at J to 11 bases, leaving 10 bases not matched to a gene. Germline assignment: CDR1 KGHSH and CDR2 LQKENI. Written as DNA, the CDR3 is TGTGCCAGCTCACCTCAAGGGGGCCGGGAACAGCAGTTCTTC. This encodes CASSPQGGREQQFF.

The chain recombines TRBV6-5 with TRBJ1-6; D possibly corresponds to TRBD1 (6 bases). The CDR3 has 14 residues. CDR1 is MNHEY, CDR2 SVGAGI, per germline. Trimming cost V 4 bases and J 10 bases, with 14 bases left between them. Here the CDR3 reads CASSFRQDGSPLHF. The CDR3 bases are TGTGCCAGCAGTTTCAGACAGGATGGATCACCCCTCCACTTT.

The rearrangement joins TRBV6-5 to TRBJ2-7; TRBD2 aligns across 9 bases. Trimming removed 2 bases from V and 2 bases from J; junction bases left unmatched: 7. The CDR3 length is 16 residues. CDR1 is MNHEY and CDR2 is SVGAGI in the germline V gene. The CDR3 sequence is CASSYRTSAITYEQYF. The CDR3 DNA reads TGTGCCAGCAGTTACCGGACTAGCGCGATTACCTACGAGCAGTACTTC.

This chain joins TRBV28 and TRBJ2-7; D may be TRBD2 (5 bases). V shed 6 bases and J shed 2 bases, with 14 bases lying between them. The CDR3 has 14 residues. The V gene's germline CDR1 is MDHEN and CDR2 SYDVKM. The CDR3 region is CASRTSGLTYEQYF. CDR3 nucleotides: TGTGCCAGCAGGACGAGCGGACTGACCTACGAGCAGTACTTC.

The J gene is TRBJ1-1, the V gene TRBV3-1 (or the pseudogene TRBV3-2); perhaps TRBD1 as D (5 bases). This CDR3 contains 15 residues. V was clipped by 4 bases and J by 1 base, with 13 bases between them. Germline V CDR1 and CDR2: LGHDT, YNNKEL (reference sequence). The CDR3 protein is CASSPRGIRNTEAFF. CDR3 DNA: TGTGCCAGCAGCCCCCGGGGGATTCGGAACACTGAAGCTTTCTTT.

The rearrangement uses TRBV24-1 and TRBJ1-5, with D possibly TRBD1 on 6 matching bases. Deletions cut 5 bases from V and 3 bases from J, with 10 bases between. The CDR3 has 14 amino acids. CDR1 and CDR2 (germline): KGHDR, SFDVKD. The CDR3 spells CATSGGQINQPQHF. CDR3 coding DNA: TGTGCCACCAGTGGCGGACAGATCAATCAGCCCCAGCATTTT.

The chain has TRBV2 and TRBJ2-3; 7 bases are a match to TRBD1. The CDR3 runs to 14 residues. J lost 4 bases, V lost 6 bases, and 7 bases had no gene match. Germline values: CDR1 SNHLY, CDR2 FYNNEI. CDR3: CASSTGAGPDTQYF. The CDR3 DNA sequence: TGTGCCAGCAGCACAGGGGCCGGCCCAGATACGCAGTATTTT.

The V call is TRBV6-4, the J call TRBJ2-1; TRBD2 matches 10 bases. Germline CDR1 reads MRHNA; CDR2 reads SNTAGT. With V trimmed by 6 bases and J by 7 bases, 12 bases remained unmatched. The CDR3 has 16 amino acids. This chain's CDR3 is CASSESLSGGFNEQFF. In DNA form, the CDR3 reads TGTGCCAGCAGCGAGTCTCTTAGCGGGGGGTTTAATGAGCAGTTCTTC.

The rearrangement uses TRBV7-9 and TRBJ2-1; D possibly corresponds to TRBD2 (5 bases). CDR3 length equals 15 residues. V lost 1 base to trimming and J lost 4 bases, with 11 bases between them. In germline, CDR1 is SEHNR, CDR2 FQNEAQ (reference sequence). CDR3 sequence: CASSLGSEYYNEQFF. Written as DNA, the CDR3 is TGTGCCAGCAGCTTAGGTAGCGAGTATTACAATGAGCAGTTCTTC.

The chain employs TRBV27 and TRBJ2-4; 7 bases are a match to TRBD2. Germline-derived CDR1 and CDR2 are MNHEY and SMNVEV (reference sequence). V shed 3 bases and J 0 bases; nucleotides not matched to a gene: 5. This CDR3 region has 16 residues. DNA of the CDR3: TGTGCCAGCAGTTTGGGGACTACCCTAGCCAAAAACATTCAGTACTTC. This gives the protein CASSLGTTLAKNIQYF.